This passage covers 28 T cell receptor beta chains from one sample sequenced in a study of cytomegalovirus exposure and HLA in healthy donors. 60 Vbeta and 13 Jbeta primers were used in PCR. The repertoire was sequenced with immunoSEQ multiplex PCR; TCRdb's copy has only in-frame clones and lacks some. The table has about 210,000 clones, about 80% seen once. The specimen sequenced was PBMCs. The receptors originated from a woman aged 50 to 60 in good health and CMV-seropositive.

The gene calls are TRBV7-9 and TRBJ2-1, with TRBD2 as a possible D gene (5 bases). CDR3 length: 15 residues. V lost 2 bases and J lost 0, with 8 bases in between. Germline lookup yields CDR1 SEHNR and CDR2 FQNEAQ (reference sequence). CDR3 nucleotide sequence: TGTGCCAGCAGCTTACAGCGGTACTCCTACAATGAGCAGTTCTTC. This sequence encodes CASSLQRYSYNEQFF.

The rearrangement uses TRBV7-8 and TRBJ2-1; 7 bases are a match to TRBD2. With V trimmed by 1 base and J by 6 bases, 15 bases remained unmatched. There are 18 residues in the CDR3. Germline assignment: CDR1 SGHVS and CDR2 FQNEAQ. CDR3 sequence reads: CASSLVLSGRDAPNEQFF. CDR3 in DNA: TGTGCCAGCAGCTTAGTCCTGTCGGGGAGGGACGCGCCCAATGAGCAGTTCTTC.

This clone came up once. V and J are TRBV5-4 and TRBJ2-6, with a weak D call TRBD2 (6 bases). CDR1 is SGHNT and CDR2 is YYREEE in the germline V gene (reference sequence). The CDR3 consists of 18 residues. V lost 5 bases to trimming and J lost 2 bases, with 20 bases between them. CDR3 DNA sequence: TGTGCCAGCAGGGAGGGCAGGATTCGAAGAACTGGGGCCAACGTCCTGACTTTC. It is translated as CASREGRIRRTGANVLTF.

The rearrangement uses TRBV5-6 and TRBJ1-1; 7 nucleotides match TRBD1. Germline V CDR1 and CDR2: SGHDT, YYEEEE. Trimming took 0 bases from V and 0 from J; bases not matched to a gene: 2. The CDR3 totals 15 residues. The CDR3 here is CASSLERGLNTEAFF. The DNA of the CDR3 is TGTGCCAGCAGCTTGGAGAGGGGGCTGAACACTGAAGCTTTCTTT.

The chain combines TRBV30 with TRBJ2-7, with D maybe TRBD2 (7 bases). This CDR3 comprises 13 residues. The germline CDR1 and CDR2 sequences are GTSNPN and SVGIG (reference sequence). V lost 3 bases and J lost 7, with 16 bases in between. The CDR3 DNA reads as TGTGCCTGGAGGGGAGGGGGGGCTTGGGAGCAGTACTTC. It is translated as CAWRGGGAWEQYF. The full variable domain, its missing parts supplied by reference TRBV30 and TRBJ2-7, is SQTIHQWPATLVQPVGSPLSLECTVEGTSNPNLYWYRQAAGRGLQLLFYSVGIGQISSEVPQNLSASRPQDRQFILSSKKLLLSDSGFYLCAWRGGGAWEQYFGPGTRLTVT.

This chain connects TRBV6-5 to TRBJ2-5, with 7 bases fitting TRBD1. V lost 2 bases, J lost 5 bases, and 5 bases stayed unmatched. The CDR3 sequence is 14 residues long. Germline-derived CDR1 and CDR2 are MNHEY and SVGAGI. CDR3 region: CASSYDRDGETQYF. The CDR3 DNA sequence: TGTGCCAGCAGTTACGACAGGGACGGGGAGACCCAGTACTTC.

The V and J genes are TRBV19 and TRBJ1-2; 10 nucleotides align to TRBD1. V shed 9 bases, J shed 4 bases, and the junction held 8 bases outside the gene matches. Germline lookup yields CDR1 LNHDA and CDR2 SQIVND (reference sequence). This CDR3 spans 14 amino acids. The CDR3 region has the DNA TGTGCCAGCGCCGCCGGGACAGGGGTCTATGGCTACACCTTC. Its protein product is CASAAGTGVYGYTF.

The chain uses TRBV5-5 and TRBJ1-1, with unresolved D. The CDR3 extends over 13 amino acids. V lost 1 base to trimming and J lost 1 base, with 5 bases between them. Germline-derived CDR1 and CDR2 are SGHKS and YYEKEE (reference sequence). CDR3 nucleotide sequence: TGTGCCAGCAGCTTGTACTGGAACACTGAAGCTTTCTTT. The encoded protein is CASSLYWNTEAFF.

This sequence joins TRBV28 and TRBJ1-4, with TRBD1 identical over 9 bases. The germline V gene encodes CDR1 MDHEN and CDR2 SYDVKM. The length of the CDR3 is 14 residues. Losses at the gene ends were 6 bases for V and 7 bases for J; bases not matched to a gene: 6. As DNA, the CDR3 is TGTGCCAGCAGGTATACAGGGGGCATTGAAAAACTGTTTTTT. Translating it yields CASRYTGGIEKLFF.

The chain joins TRBV19 to TRBJ2-7, with a weak D call TRBD1 (6 bases). The CDR3 spans 12 residues. Germline-derived CDR1 and CDR2 are LNHDA and SQIVND (reference sequence). V was clipped by 4 bases and J by 6 bases, with 10 bases between them. CDR3 protein: CASSTQGSEQYF. Written as DNA, the CDR3 is TGTGCCAGTAGTACACAGGGAAGCGAGCAGTACTTC.

J is TRBJ2-3 and V is TRBV7-7; 7 positions agree with TRBD1. V shed 4 bases, J shed 1 base, and the junction held 2 bases outside the gene matches. This CDR3 spans 14 amino acids. CDR1 and CDR2 from the germline V gene are SSHAT and FNYEAQ (reference sequence). Written as DNA, the CDR3 is TGTGCCAGCAGCTCCGGACAGGGCACAGATACGCAGTATTTT. Amino acid sequence: CASSSGQGTDTQYF. The entire variable domain, with the rest obtained from reference TRBV7-7 and TRBJ2-3, is as follows: GAGVSQSPRYKVTKRGQDVTLRCDPISSHATLYWYQQALGQGPEFLTYFNYEAQPDKSGLPSDRFSAERPEGSISTLTIQRTEQRDSAMYRCASSSGQGTDTQYFGPGTRLTVL.

In nucleotides, the CDR3 is TGTGCCAGCAGAGCCGGGCAACAGGTCAATCGCTACACCTTC. It is translated as CASRAGQQVNRYTF. The genes are TRBV6-5 and TRBJ1-2; the D gene is possibly TRBD1 (5 bases). V lost 6 bases to trimming and J lost 9 bases, with 20 bases between them. This CDR3 contains 14 residues. Looked up from germline, CDR1 is MNHEY and CDR2 is SVGAGI.

This clone appeared a single time. This chain links TRBV19 with TRBJ1-1; a weak D match, TRBD1 (6 bases). CDR3 length equals 14 residues. The V end lost 4 bases, the J end lost 8 bases, and 17 bases lay between the germline ends. Per the germline V gene, CDR1 is LNHDA and CDR2 is SQIVND (reference sequence). As DNA, the CDR3 is TGTGCCAGTAGTACCCGGGACATCCAGACGGAAGCTTTCTTT. Its protein is CASSTRDIQTEAFF.

This chain links TRBV11-2 with TRBJ2-3, with 7 bases identical to TRBD2. Losses at the gene ends were 3 bases for V and 0 bases for J; bases not matched to a gene: 6. CDR3 length: 16 amino acids. CDR1 is SGHAT and CDR2 is FQNNGV in the germline V gene. The CDR3 DNA reads as TGTGCCAGCAGCTTTGGGGGGGATTCTAGCACAGATACGCAGTATTTT. Protein sequence: CASSFGGDSSTDTQYF.

In DNA form, the CDR3 reads TGTGCCAGCAGCCAGGGCCCAGAGAGGCCCTACAATGAGCAGTTCTTC. Encoded protein: CASSQGPERPYNEQFF. The V and J genes are TRBV7-9 and TRBJ2-1; perhaps TRBD1 as D (5 bases). Germline CDR1 and CDR2: SEHNR and FQNEAQ (reference sequence). This CDR3 comprises 16 residues. V gave up 5 bases and J gave up 2 bases, with 16 bases separating them.

The rearrangement links TRBV6-5 to TRBJ1-5; D ambiguous. V was clipped by 8 bases and J by 1 base, with 9 bases between them. The CDR3 is made up of 13 amino acids. Germline V CDR1 and CDR2: MNHEY, SVGAGI. CDR3 bases: TGTGCCAGCCAACTAGACAGCAATCAGCCCCAGCATTTT. Amino acids: CASQLDSNQPQHF.

The chain carries TRBV29-1 and TRBJ2-1; 7 bases agree with TRBD2. Germline assignment: CDR1 SQVTM and CDR2 ANQGSEA. The CDR3 runs to 14 residues. The V gene end was trimmed by 7 bases and the J gene end by 0 bases; junction bases not matched to a gene: 6. CDR3 amino acids: CSGAGGSSYNEQFF. CDR3 DNA: TGCAGCGGTGCCGGCGGGAGCTCCTACAATGAGCAGTTCTTC.

This rearrangement joins TRBV28 to TRBJ2-7; TRBD1 might be the D (5 bases). Trimming pared 6 bases from V and 3 bases from J, leaving 18 bases between. This CDR3 is 15 amino acids long. Germline CDR1 is MDHEN and CDR2 is SYDVKM. The CDR3 coding sequence is TGTGCCAGCAGCATAGGGGCAGGAGAAGACTACGAGCAGTACTTC. Translating it yields CASSIGAGEDYEQYF.

The chain couples TRBV4-1 to TRBJ2-2; D gene unclear. Germline lookup yields CDR1 MGHRA and CDR2 YSYEKL. V was cut by 1 base and J by 6 bases, with 12 bases left in between. This CDR3 spans 15 amino acids. This CDR3 is CASSQVSPRSGELFF. The CDR3 nucleotides are TGCGCCAGCAGCCAAGTCTCCCCGAGGTCCGGGGAGCTGTTTTTT.

CDR3 in amino acids: CASSLINRQGYGELFF. The CDR3 bases are TGTGCCAGCAGCTTAATTAACCGGCAGGGATACGGGGAGCTGTTTTTT. The V gene is TRBV7-3, the J gene TRBJ2-2; D perhaps matches TRBD1 (5 bases). Germline CDR1 SGHTA, CDR2 FQGTGA. The V end was cut by 1 base, the J end by 7 bases, with 16 bases between. The CDR3 runs to 16 residues.

This clone was counted only a few times. The rearrangement joins TRBV6-4 to TRBJ1-4, with a possible D match to TRBD1 (5 bases). V shed 4 bases and J shed 5 bases, with 8 bases lying between them. The V gene's germline CDR1 is MRHNA and CDR2 SNTAGT. The CDR3 has 13 amino acids. This chain's CDR3 is CASSAGPNEKLFF. DNA of the CDR3: TGTGCCAGCAGTGCAGGGCCAAATGAAAAACTGTTTTTT.

The chain recombines TRBV28 with TRBJ1-2, with 9 bases fitting TRBD1. This CDR3 contains 14 residues. V lost 7 bases to trimming and J lost 2 bases; unmatched junction nucleotides: 5. CDR1 MDHEN and CDR2 SYDVKM come from the germline V gene. The CDR3 nucleotides read TGTGCCAGCAATGACAGGGGGTCGAACTATGGCTACACCTTC. Its translation: CASNDRGSNYGYTF.

This clone has more than one count but fewer than ten. The rearrangement uses TRBV6-6 and TRBJ2-7, with TRBD1 identical over 8 bases. The length of the CDR3 is 13 residues. V dropped 2 bases and J dropped 7; count of bases not matched to a gene: 4. CDR1 is MNHNY and CDR2 is SVGAGI in the germline V gene (reference sequence). This CDR3 reads CASSYPTGGEQYF. The CDR3 DNA is TGTGCCAGCAGTTACCCCACAGGGGGGGAGCAGTACTTC.

This clone was observed a few times. This chain joins TRBV21-1 and TRBJ1-5; the listed D gene, TRBD1, was not tested against the DNA. TRBV21-1 is a listed pseudogene. The CDR3 length is 15 residues. The CDR3 DNA sequence: TGTGCCAGCAACGACCGGGACAGGGCGCATCAGCCCCAGCATTTT. It codes for CASNDRDRAHQPQHF.

This rearrangement joins TRBV5-1 to TRBJ2-3; D may be TRBD2 (6 bases). CDR1 is SGHRS, CDR2 YFSETQ, per germline. This CDR3 region has 16 residues. Trimming stripped 0 bases from V and 6 bases from J, with 17 bases between. The DNA for the CDR3 is TGCGCCAGCAGCTTGGTGGCGGGGCCCCGGGGGGATACGCAGTATTTT. Translation gives CASSLVAGPRGDTQYF.

V usage is TRBV7-3 and J usage is TRBJ1-1; a weak D match, TRBD1 (5 bases). The CDR3 runs to 13 residues. The V gene's germline CDR1 is SGHTA and CDR2 FQGTGA. Trimming cost V 4 bases and J 0 bases, with 6 bases left between them. The CDR3 spells CASSSGVNTEAFF. The CDR3 coding sequence is TGTGCCAGCAGCTCGGGGGTGAACACTGAAGCTTTCTTT.

V usage is TRBV5-1 and J usage is TRBJ2-3; 8 bases align to TRBD2. V was pared by 3 bases and J by 5 bases, with 11 bases of the junction left unmatched. CDR3 length equals 16 residues. Germline-derived CDR1 and CDR2 are SGHRS and YFSETQ. Written as DNA, the CDR3 is TGCGCCAGCAGCTCCACTAGCGGTCTCACCGAAGATACGCAGTATTTT. Translated, it gives CASSSTSGLTEDTQYF. Drawing the rest from reference TRBV5-1 and TRBJ2-3, the complete variable domain is KAGVTQTPRYLIKTRGQQVTLSCSPISGHRSVSWYQQTPGQGLQFLFEYFSETQRNKGNFPGRFSGRQFSNSRSEMNVSTLELGDSALYLCASSSTSGLTEDTQYFGPGTRLTVL.

This chain connects TRBV10-2 to TRBJ2-7; D gene uncertain. The germline V gene encodes CDR1 WSHSY and CDR2 SAAADI. V was clipped by 0 bases and J by 2 bases, with 11 bases between them. This CDR3 spans 15 amino acids. The CDR3 sequence is CASSESDSGPYEQYF. CDR3 nucleotides: TGCGCCAGCAGTGAGTCTGACTCCGGCCCCTACGAGCAGTACTTC.